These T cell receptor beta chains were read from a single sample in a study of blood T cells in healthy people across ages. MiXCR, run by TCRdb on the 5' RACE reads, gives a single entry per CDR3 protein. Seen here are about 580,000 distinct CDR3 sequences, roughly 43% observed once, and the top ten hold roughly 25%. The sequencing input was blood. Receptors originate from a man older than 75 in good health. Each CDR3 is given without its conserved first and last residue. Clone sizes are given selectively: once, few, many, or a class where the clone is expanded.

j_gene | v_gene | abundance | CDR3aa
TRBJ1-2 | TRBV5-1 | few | ASSLESQGAGYT
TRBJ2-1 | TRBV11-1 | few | ASREGLASPYNEQF
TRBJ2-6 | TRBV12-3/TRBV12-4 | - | ASSFWASGANVLT
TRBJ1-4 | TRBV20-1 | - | SAAPRATNEKLF
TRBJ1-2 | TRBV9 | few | ASSEGSGYGYT
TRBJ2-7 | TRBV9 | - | ASSGTATGSYEQY
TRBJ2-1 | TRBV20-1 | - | SASLPGQGNEQF
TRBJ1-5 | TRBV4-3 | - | ASSQDVYQPQH
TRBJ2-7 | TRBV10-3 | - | AISDGAGVREQY
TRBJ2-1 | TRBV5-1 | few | ASSSGGNIYNEQF
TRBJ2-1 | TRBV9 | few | ASSSGQGADNEQF
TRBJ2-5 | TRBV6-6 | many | ASRPLPGQQETQY
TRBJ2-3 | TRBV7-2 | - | ASSPTKADTQY
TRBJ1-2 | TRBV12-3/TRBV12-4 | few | ASSPRQAGVEGYT
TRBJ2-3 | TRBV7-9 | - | ASSLQLGTQY
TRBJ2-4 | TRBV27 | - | ASSLSRQDLRGNIQY